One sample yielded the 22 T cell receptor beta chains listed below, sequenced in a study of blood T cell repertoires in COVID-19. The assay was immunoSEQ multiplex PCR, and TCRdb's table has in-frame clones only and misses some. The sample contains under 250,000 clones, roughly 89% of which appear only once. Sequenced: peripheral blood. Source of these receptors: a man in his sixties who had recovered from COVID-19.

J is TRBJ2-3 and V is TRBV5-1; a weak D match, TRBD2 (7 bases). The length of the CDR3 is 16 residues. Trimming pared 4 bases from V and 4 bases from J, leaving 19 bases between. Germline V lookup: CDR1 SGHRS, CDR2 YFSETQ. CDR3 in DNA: TGCGCCAGCAGCAACACAGGGACTACTCAATCAGATACGCAGTATTTT. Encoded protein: CASSNTGTTQSDTQYF.

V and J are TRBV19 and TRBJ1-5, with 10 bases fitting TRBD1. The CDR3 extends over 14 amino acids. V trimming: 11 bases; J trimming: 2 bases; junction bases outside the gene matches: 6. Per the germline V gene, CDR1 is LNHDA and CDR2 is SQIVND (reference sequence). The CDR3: CAGSGTGGNQPQHF. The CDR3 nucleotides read TGTGCCGGCTCCGGGACAGGGGGCAATCAGCCCCAGCATTTT.

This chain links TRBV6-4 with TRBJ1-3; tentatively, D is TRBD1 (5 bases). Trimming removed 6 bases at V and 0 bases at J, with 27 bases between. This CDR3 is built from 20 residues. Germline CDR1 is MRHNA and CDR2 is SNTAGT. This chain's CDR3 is CASSRRAGLREESSGNTIYF. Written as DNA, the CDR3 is TGTGCCAGCAGCCGAAGGGCGGGACTGAGGGAGGAAAGCTCTGGAAACACCATATATTTT.

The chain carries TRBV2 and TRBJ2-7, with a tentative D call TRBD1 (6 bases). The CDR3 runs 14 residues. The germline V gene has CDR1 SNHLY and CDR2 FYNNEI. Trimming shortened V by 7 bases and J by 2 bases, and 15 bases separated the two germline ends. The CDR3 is CASKSEQGPYEQYF. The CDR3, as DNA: TGTGCCAGCAAGAGCGAACAGGGCCCCTACGAGCAGTACTTC. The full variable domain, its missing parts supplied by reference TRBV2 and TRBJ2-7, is EPEVTQTPSHQVTQMGQEVILRCVPISNHLYFYWYRQILGQKVEFLVSFYNNEISEKSEIFDDQFSVERPDGSNFTLKIRSTKLEDSAMYFCASKSEQGPYEQYFGPGTRLTVT.

The CDR3 coding sequence is TGTGCCATCAGTGAGTCGGACATGGTCAGCTCACCCCTCCACTTT. Amino acid sequence: CAISESDMVSSPLHF. This chain links TRBV10-3 with TRBJ1-6; weak D call: TRBD1 (5 bases). The CDR3 is 15 amino acids. Germline V gene lookup returns CDR1 ENHRY and CDR2 SYGVKD. V lost 0 bases, J lost 10 bases, and 13 bases lay in between.

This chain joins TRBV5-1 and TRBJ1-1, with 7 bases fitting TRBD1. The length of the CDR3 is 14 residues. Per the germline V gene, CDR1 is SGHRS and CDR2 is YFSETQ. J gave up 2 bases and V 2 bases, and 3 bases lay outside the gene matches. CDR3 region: CASSFGTVNTEAFF. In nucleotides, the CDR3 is TGCGCCAGCAGCTTCGGGACAGTCAACACTGAAGCTTTCTTT.

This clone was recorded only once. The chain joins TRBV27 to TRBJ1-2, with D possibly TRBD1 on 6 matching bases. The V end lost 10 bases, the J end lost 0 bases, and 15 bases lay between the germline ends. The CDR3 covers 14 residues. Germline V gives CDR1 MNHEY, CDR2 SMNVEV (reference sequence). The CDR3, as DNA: TGTGCCACCAAACGGGACAAATCTAACTATGGCTACACCTTC. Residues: CATKRDKSNYGYTF.

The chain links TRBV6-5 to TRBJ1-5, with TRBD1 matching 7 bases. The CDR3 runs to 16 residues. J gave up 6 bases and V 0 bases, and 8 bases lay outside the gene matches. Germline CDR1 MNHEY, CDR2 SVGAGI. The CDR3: CASSYSQTGAGQPQHF. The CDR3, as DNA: TGTGCCAGCAGTTACTCTCAAACAGGGGCCGGTCAGCCCCAGCATTTT.

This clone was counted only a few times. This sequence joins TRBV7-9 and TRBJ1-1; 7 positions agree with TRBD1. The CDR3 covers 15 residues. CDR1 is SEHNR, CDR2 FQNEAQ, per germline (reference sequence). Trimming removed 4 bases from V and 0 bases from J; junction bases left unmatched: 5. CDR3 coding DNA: TGTGCCAGCAGCTCCCTGGGACAGCTGAACACTGAAGCTTTCTTT. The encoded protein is CASSSLGQLNTEAFF.

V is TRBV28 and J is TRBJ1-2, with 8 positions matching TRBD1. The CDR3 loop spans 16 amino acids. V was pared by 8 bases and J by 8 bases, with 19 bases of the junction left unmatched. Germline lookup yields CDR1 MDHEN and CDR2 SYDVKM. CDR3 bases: TGTGCCAGCGAAACGGGTTCCCCAGGGGGCGGTCGGGGCTACACCTTC. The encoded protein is CASETGSPGGGRGYTF.

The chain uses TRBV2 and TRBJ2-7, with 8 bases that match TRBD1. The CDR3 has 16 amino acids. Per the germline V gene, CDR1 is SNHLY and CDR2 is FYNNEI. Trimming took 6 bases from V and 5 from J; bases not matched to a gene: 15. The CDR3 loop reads CASRAAMRTGKDEQYF. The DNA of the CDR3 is TGTGCCAGCAGGGCAGCCATGAGGACAGGGAAGGACGAGCAGTACTTC.

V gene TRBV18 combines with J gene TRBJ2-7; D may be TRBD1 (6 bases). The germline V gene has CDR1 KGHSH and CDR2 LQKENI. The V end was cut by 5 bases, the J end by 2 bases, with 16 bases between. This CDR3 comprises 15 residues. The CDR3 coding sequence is TGTGCCAGCTCAGGGGGAACCGGACAGCCCTACGAGCAGTACTTC. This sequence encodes CASSGGTGQPYEQYF.

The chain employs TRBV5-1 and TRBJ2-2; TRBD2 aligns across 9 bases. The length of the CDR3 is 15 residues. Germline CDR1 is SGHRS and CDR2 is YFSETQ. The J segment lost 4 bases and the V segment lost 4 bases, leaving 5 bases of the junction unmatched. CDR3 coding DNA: TGCGCCAGCAGCAAGCCGGGACTAGCCACCGGGGAGCTGTTTTTT. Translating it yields CASSKPGLATGELFF.

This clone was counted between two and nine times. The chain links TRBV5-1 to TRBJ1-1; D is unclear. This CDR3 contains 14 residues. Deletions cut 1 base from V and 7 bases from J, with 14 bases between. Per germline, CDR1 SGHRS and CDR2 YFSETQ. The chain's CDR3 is CASSLSQVSSEAFF. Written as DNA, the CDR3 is TGCGCCAGCAGCTTGTCACAAGTCTCTAGTGAAGCTTTCTTT.

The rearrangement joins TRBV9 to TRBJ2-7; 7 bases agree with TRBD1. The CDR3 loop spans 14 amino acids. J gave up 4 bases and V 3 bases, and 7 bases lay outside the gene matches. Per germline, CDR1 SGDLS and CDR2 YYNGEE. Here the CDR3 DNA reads TGTGCCAGCAGCGAAGGACAGGAGTCATACGAGCAGTACTTC. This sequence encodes CASSEGQESYEQYF.

The CDR3 is CASSPGLENTGELFF. The CDR3 DNA is TGTGCCAGCAGCCCGGGACTAGAGAACACCGGGGAGCTGTTTTTT. V and J are TRBV9 and TRBJ2-2; 8 nucleotides match TRBD2. With 4 bases clipped from V and 1 base from J, the junction kept 3 bases outside the gene matches. The CDR3 loop spans 15 amino acids. Germline CDR1 reads SGDLS; CDR2 reads YYNGEE. Based on the CDR3 plus reference TRBV9 and TRBJ2-2, the full variable domain is DSGVTQTPKHLITATGQRVTLRCSPRSGDLSVYWYQQSLDQGLQFLIQYYNGEERAKGNILERFSAQQFPDLHSELNLSSLELGDSALYFCASSPGLENTGELFFGEGSRLTVL.

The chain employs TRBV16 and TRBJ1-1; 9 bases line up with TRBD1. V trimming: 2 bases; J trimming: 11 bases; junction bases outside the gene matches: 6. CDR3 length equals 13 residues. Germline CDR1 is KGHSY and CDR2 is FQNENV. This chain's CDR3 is CASSQGTGLLAFF. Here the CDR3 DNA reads TGTGCCAGCAGCCAAGGGACAGGGCTATTGGCTTTCTTT. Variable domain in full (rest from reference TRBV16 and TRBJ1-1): GEEVAQTPKHLVRGEGQKAKLYCAPIKGHSYVFWYQQVLKNEFKFLISFQNENVFDETGMPKERFSAKCLPNSPCSLEIQATKLEDSAVYFCASSQGTGLLAFFGQGTRLTVV.

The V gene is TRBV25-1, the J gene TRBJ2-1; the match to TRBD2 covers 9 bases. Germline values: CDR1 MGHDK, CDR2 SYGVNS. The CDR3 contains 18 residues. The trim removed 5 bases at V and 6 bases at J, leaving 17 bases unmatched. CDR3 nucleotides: TGTGCCAGCAGTAAAAGGGCTAGCGGGGCCTCGAGGGTCAATGAGCAGTTCTTC. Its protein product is CASSKRASGASRVNEQFF.

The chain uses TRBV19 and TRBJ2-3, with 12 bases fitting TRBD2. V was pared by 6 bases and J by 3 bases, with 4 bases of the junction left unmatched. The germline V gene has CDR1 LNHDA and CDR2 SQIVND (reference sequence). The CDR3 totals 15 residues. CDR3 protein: CASRTTSGRTDTQYF. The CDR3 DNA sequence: TGTGCCAGTAGAACGACTAGCGGGAGAACAGATACGCAGTATTTT.

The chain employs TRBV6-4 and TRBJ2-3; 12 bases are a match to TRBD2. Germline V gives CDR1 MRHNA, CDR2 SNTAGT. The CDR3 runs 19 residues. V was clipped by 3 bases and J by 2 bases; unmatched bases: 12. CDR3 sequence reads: CASSEGRLPSGRATDTQYF. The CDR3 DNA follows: TGTGCCAGCAGTGAAGGCAGGCTGCCTAGCGGGAGGGCCACAGATACGCAGTATTTT.

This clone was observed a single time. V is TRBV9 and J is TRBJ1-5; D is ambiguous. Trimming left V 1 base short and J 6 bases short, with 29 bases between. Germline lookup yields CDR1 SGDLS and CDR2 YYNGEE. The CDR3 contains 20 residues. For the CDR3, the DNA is TGTGCCAGCAGCGTACCCAAATCACGGGTCGGGTTTATTCGAGTTCAGCCCCAGCATTTT. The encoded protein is CASSVPKSRVGFIRVQPQHF.

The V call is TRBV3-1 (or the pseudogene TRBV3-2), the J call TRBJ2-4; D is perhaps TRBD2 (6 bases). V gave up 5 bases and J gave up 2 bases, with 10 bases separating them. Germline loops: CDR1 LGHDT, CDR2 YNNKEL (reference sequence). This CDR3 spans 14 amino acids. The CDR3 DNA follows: TGTGCCAGCAGCTACCGGGGGTCCAAAAACATTCAGTACTTC. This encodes CASSYRGSKNIQYF.